A single sample gave rise to the 19 T cell receptor beta chains below, sequenced in a study of blood T cells in healthy people across ages. A second PCR, run for about 7 to 11 cycles, used a sample-barcoded 5' primer plus a J-beta primer mix. TCRdb independently ran MiXCR on the 5' RACE reads; one entry per CDR3 protein. Here the sample spans about a million distinct CDR3 sequences, about 51% being singletons. Sequencing used blood. The receptors stem from a woman aged 55-69 years in good health.

The chain joins TRBV27 to TRBJ2-7; a possible D gene is TRBD2 (6 bases). Germline CDR1 is MNHEY and CDR2 is SMNVEV (reference sequence). This CDR3 has 15 residues. The V and J ends lost 1 base and 0 bases respectively, with 10 bases between them. CDR3 loop: CASSLYGRDSYEQYF. DNA of the CDR3: TGTGCCAGCAGTTTATACGGGAGAGACTCCTACGAGCAGTACTTC.

This clonotype occurred a few times. CDR3 nucleotides: TGTGCCATCAGTGGGGACATCACGGGGGATACGCAGTATTTT. This translates into CAISGDITGDTQYF. The chain carries TRBV10-3 and TRBJ2-3; D perhaps matches TRBD1 (6 bases). CDR3 length: 14 amino acids. V was pared by 4 bases and J by 6 bases, with 14 bases between. Germline V lookup: CDR1 ENHRY, CDR2 SYGVKD.

The sample holds many counts of this clonotype. The rearrangement joins TRBV4-3 to TRBJ2-7; D is unresolved. The germline gives CDR1 LGHNA, CDR2 YSLEER. Trimming shortened V by 0 bases and J by 2 bases, and 11 bases separated the two germline ends. The CDR3 is 15 residues long. CDR3 amino acids: CASSQEDGLTYEQYF. As DNA, the CDR3 is TGCGCCAGCAGCCAAGAGGACGGCCTAACCTACGAGCAGTACTTC.

V gene TRBV27 combines with J gene TRBJ2-5; a possible D gene is TRBD2 (5 bases). The assigned J gene may be wrong: the sequence end matches TRBJ2-7 better. This CDR3 has 15 amino acids. Looked up from germline, CDR1 is MNHEY and CDR2 is SMNVEV (reference sequence). CDR3 loop: CASSQLAIGGHEQYF. In DNA, the CDR3 is TGTGCCAGCAGCCAGCTAGCCATTGGAGGTCACGAGCAGTACTTC.

This clonotype was seen a few times. The chain is built from TRBV20-1 and TRBJ2-1, with D uncertain. The length of the CDR3 is 14 residues. Per germline, CDR1 DFQATT and CDR2 SNEGSKA (reference sequence). Trimming removed 6 bases at V and 5 bases at J, with 17 bases between. The CDR3 coding sequence is TGCAGTGCAGAAGACCGGACGGCCCACAATGAGCAGTTCTTC. It translates to CSAEDRTAHNEQFF.

The CDR3 region has the DNA TGTGCCAGCAGTTTATCTATCGTGGGTCAGGGGAGCGGCTACACCTTC. Translation: CASSLSIVGQGSGYTF. The chain recombines TRBV28 with TRBJ1-2, with a weak D call TRBD1 (6 bases). Per germline, CDR1 MDHEN and CDR2 SYDVKM. V dropped 1 base and J dropped 8 bases, with 20 bases sitting between them. This CDR3 spans 16 amino acids.

The chain combines TRBV5-4 with TRBJ2-1; 9 positions agree with TRBD2. With 3 bases clipped from V and 0 bases from J, the junction kept 22 bases outside the gene matches. The germline V gene has CDR1 SGHNT and CDR2 YYREEE (reference sequence). The CDR3 spans 22 residues. CDR3 nucleotide sequence: TGTGCCAGCAGCTGGCCTTCGGGTGGAACTAGCGGGCCTCCCAGCTCCTACAATGAGCAGTTCTTC. This encodes CASSWPSGGTSGPPSSYNEQFF. Filled out from reference TRBV5-4 and TRBJ2-1, the complete variable domain reads ETGVTQSPTHLIKTRGQQVTLRCSSQSGHNTVSWYQQALGQGPQFIFQYYREEENGRGNFPPRFSGLQFPNYSSELNVNALELDDSALYLCASSWPSGGTSGPPSSYNEQFFGPGTRLTVL.

The J gene is TRBJ2-7, the V gene TRBV28; 10 nucleotides line up with TRBD2. The V gene's germline CDR1 is MDHEN and CDR2 SYDVKM. V lost 3 bases, J lost 6 bases, and 5 bases stayed unmatched. The CDR3 extends over 14 amino acids. CDR3 sequence reads: CASSFLAGAAEQYF. DNA of the CDR3: TGTGCCAGCAGTTTCCTAGCGGGAGCAGCCGAGCAGTACTTC. The full variable domain, completed using reference TRBV28 and TRBJ2-7, is DVKVTQSSRYLVKRTGEKVFLECVQDMDHENMFWYRQDPGLGLRLIYFSYDVKMKEKGDIPEGYSVSREKKERFSLILESASTNQTSMYLCASSFLAGAAEQYFGPGTRLTVT.

The chain combines TRBV7-2 with TRBJ2-7; 7 bases fit TRBD2. The DNA end is a closer match to TRBJ2-4, so the J assignment may be wrong. In germline, CDR1 is SGHTA, CDR2 FQGNSA. The CDR3 covers 16 residues. Written as DNA, the CDR3 is TGTGCCAGCGCGGGGGTACGACGGGTGGGGGGTAACATTCAGTACTTC. Protein: CASAGVRRVGGNIQYF.

The rearrangement uses TRBV7-9 and TRBJ1-4, with D hard to call. Trimming pared 5 bases from V and 13 bases from J, leaving 14 bases between. Looked up from germline, CDR1 is SEHNR and CDR2 is FQNEAQ (reference sequence). The CDR3 length is 12 residues. The CDR3: CASSPPRLGLFF. The CDR3 DNA follows: TGTGCCAGCAGCCCACCCCGACTAGGACTGTTTTTT.

The gene calls are TRBV20-1 and TRBJ2-4; D is perhaps TRBD2 (6 bases). Near its end, the DNA agrees better with TRBJ2-7, so the J call may be wrong. The CDR3 runs 19 residues. From germline, CDR1 is DFQATT and CDR2 SNEGSKA (reference sequence). The CDR3 bases are TGCAGTGCTAGATCCTCCTTCCGGGAGACGAAAGCCAGACGCTACGAGCAGTACTTC. Translated: CSARSSFRETKARRYEQYF.

The chain recombines TRBV7-9 with TRBJ2-5; maybe TRBD2 (6 bases). This CDR3 comprises 12 residues. Trimming pared 6 bases from V and 11 bases from J, leaving 16 bases between. From germline, CDR1 is SEHNR and CDR2 FQNEAQ (reference sequence). CDR3: CASSSTSWEQYF. In DNA form, the CDR3 reads TGTGCCAGCAGTTCGACTAGTTGGGAGCAGTACTTC.

This clonotype has just a few counts. V is TRBV9 and J is TRBJ2-5, with a possible D match to TRBD2 (6 bases). Germline V CDR1 and CDR2: SGDLS, YYNGEE. The CDR3 contains 16 residues. V lost 5 bases and J lost 4, with 21 bases in between. CDR3: CASREWQTGVPETQYF. DNA of the CDR3: TGTGCCAGCAGGGAATGGCAGACGGGAGTACCAGAGACCCAGTACTTC.

This clonotype occurred a few times. The chain couples TRBV2 to TRBJ2-3; 8 positions agree with TRBD1. The V gene end was trimmed by 7 bases and the J gene end by 6 bases; junction bases not matched to a gene: 12. This CDR3 has 15 residues. Germline CDR1 is SNHLY and CDR2 is FYNNEI. CDR3 nucleotide sequence: TGTGCCAGCACCTACGACAGGGGAGCGAGCGATACGCAGTATTTT. Protein sequence: CASTYDRGASDTQYF.

The J gene is TRBJ2-3, the V gene TRBV27; tentative D call: TRBD2 (5 bases). The germline CDR1 and CDR2 sequences are MNHEY and SMNVEV (reference sequence). The CDR3 contains 15 residues. V was clipped by 2 bases and J by 2 bases, with 11 bases between them. CDR3 loop: CASSLIGLLTDTQYF. The CDR3 DNA is TGTGCCAGCAGTTTAATAGGACTTCTCACAGATACGCAGTATTTT.

The gene calls are TRBV20-1 and TRBJ1-6; D gene unclear. Trimming cost V 1 base and J 5 bases, with 15 bases left between them. CDR3 size: 16 residues. CDR1 DFQATT and CDR2 SNEGSKA come from the germline V gene (reference sequence). The CDR3 region is CSARVGLRVNNSPLHF. Here the CDR3 DNA reads TGCAGTGCTAGAGTGGGGTTAAGGGTAAATAATTCACCCCTCCACTTT.

This clonotype has only a few counts. This sequence joins TRBV4-1 and TRBJ1-2, with D hard to call. CDR3 length: 14 amino acids. Germline V gene sequence: CDR1 MGHRA, CDR2 YSYEKL. V lost 1 base, J lost 3 bases, and 9 bases lay in between. DNA of the CDR3: TGCGCCAGCAGCCAAGGATACAGAGACTATGGCTACACCTTC. It translates to CASSQGYRDYGYTF.

The gene calls are TRBV4-3 and TRBJ1-6, with unresolved D. The length of the CDR3 is 15 residues. Germline V gives CDR1 LGHNA, CDR2 YSLEER. V was clipped by 2 bases and J by 8 bases, with 13 bases between them. The CDR3 is CASSQKGRLDSPLHF. In DNA, the CDR3 is TGCGCCAGCAGCCAAAAGGGCCGGTTGGATTCACCCCTCCACTTT.

The chain employs TRBV7-2 and TRBJ1-6, with TRBD1 as a possible D gene (6 bases). The CDR3 covers 15 residues. From germline, CDR1 is SGHTA and CDR2 FQGNSA. V was trimmed by 3 bases and J by 9 bases, leaving 15 bases between them. The CDR3 DNA reads TGTGCCAGCAGCTTCGCCGGGGGCGGCGGTTCACCCCTCCACTTT. Protein: CASSFAGGGGSPLHF.